The 2 T cell receptor beta chains below all came from one sample that was sequenced in a study of blood T cell repertoires in COVID-19 (TCRdb year 2020). The library was made by the immunoSEQ multiplex PCR assay. TCRdb provides this immuneACCESS table in a form limited to in-frame rearrangements. Some clones are lacking; in checked studies, under half of them reflect an unresolved V gene, and why the rest are absent is not known. The sample table lists over 30,000 clones, 80% to 95% of them with a count of one. Of the sample, approximately 1% falls within the top ten clones. The source material was peripheral blood. The receptors here all came from a man between 65 and 85 years old with active or convalescent COVID-19.

V is TRBV4-2 and J is TRBJ1-1; D call uncertain. The germline CDR1 and CDR2 sequences are LGHNA and YNFKEQ. V was trimmed by 1 base and J by 6 bases, leaving 15 bases between them. The length of the CDR3 is 15 residues. This CDR3 reads CASSQAQVVWSEAFF. In nucleotides, the CDR3 is TGTGCCAGCAGCCAAGCTCAGGTCGTATGGTCTGAAGCTTTCTTT.

The CDR3 loop is CASTTLGGAGVGYTF. CDR3 DNA sequence: TGTGCCAGCACCACTCTCGGGGGGGCGGGGGTTGGCTACACCTTC. This chain links TRBV11-2 with TRBJ1-2, with a tentative D call TRBD1 (6 bases). With 7 bases removed from V and 7 bases from J, the gap between germline ends came to 22 bases. Germline V CDR1 and CDR2: SGHAT, FQNNGV. The CDR3 length is 15 residues.